The rows below give T cell receptor beta chains drawn from one sample of a study of blood T cell repertoires in COVID-19. Assay used: immunoSEQ multiplex PCR; TCRdb lists only in-frame clones, some missing. The data hold around 220,000 clones, with around 88% observed a single time. The material sequenced was peripheral blood. These receptors were collected from a man aged 18 to 35 with active or convalescent COVID-19. Each CDR3 is given with its conserved first and last residue. The D gene is left open where the match is weak. Some rows mark clone size as missing; the rest say once, few, many or name a class of expanded clone.

TRBV4-3,-,-,TRBJ2-1,CASSQEAGNEQFF,TGCGCCAGCAGCCAAGAGGCGGGCAATGAGCAGTTCTTC
TRBV24-1,-,TRBD1,TRBJ1-3,CATSDTGQGRNTIYF,TGTGCCACCAGTGACACGGGACAGGGCAGAAACACCATATATTTT
TRBV4-2,-,TRBD2,TRBJ2-5,CASSQVGATSGRGETQYF,TGTGCCAGCAGCCAAGTCGGGGCAACTAGCGGGAGAGGGGAGACCCAGTACTTC
TRBV19,-,TRBD1,TRBJ2-7,CASSIGGGQGTYEQYF,TGTGCCAGTAGTATAGGTGGGGGACAGGGGACCTACGAGCAGTACTTC
TRBV30,-,-,TRBJ1-5,CAWSKQGPNQPQHF,TGTGCCTGGAGTAAACAGGGTCCCAATCAGCCCCAGCATTTT
TRBV30,-,TRBD2,TRBJ2-2,CACGRAGANTGELFF,TGTGCCTGCGGCCGGGCGGGAGCGAACACCGGGGAGCTGTTTTTT
TRBV28,-,-,TRBJ1-5,CASSSLQGKDQPQHF,TGTGCCAGCAGTTCCCTCCAGGGGAAGGATCAGCCCCAGCATTTT
TRBV27,-,-,TRBJ2-7,CASSSGAYEQYF,TGTGCCAGCAGTTCCGGAGCCTACGAGCAGTACTTC
TRBV28,-,TRBD1,TRBJ1-5,CASSPAPTGGFQPQHF,TGTGCCAGCAGTCCAGCCCCTACAGGGGGCTTTCAGCCCCAGCATTTT
TRBV7-3,-,-,TRBJ2-2,CASSLTGGSGPLTGELFF,TGTGCCAGCAGCTTAACGGGGGGAAGCGGGCCCCTCACCGGGGAGCTGTTTTTT
TRBV19,-,TRBD1,TRBJ1-6,CASRTGNSPLHF,TGTGCCAGTAGGACAGGGAATTCACCCCTCCACTTT
TRBV19,-,-,TRBJ2-7,CASSTGLYEQYF,TGTGCCAGTAGTACGGGACTCTACGAGCAGTACTTC
TRBV9,-,-,TRBJ1-6,CASSVAVGANSPLHF,TGTGCCAGCAGCGTAGCAGTTGGGGCTAATTCACCCCTCCACTTT
TRBV7-8,-,TRBD1,TRBJ2-1,CASSSPPRWTGIHNEQFF,TGTGCCAGCAGCTCGCCCCCCCGTTGGACAGGGATCCACAATGAGCAGTTCTTC
TRBV5-8,-,-,TRBJ2-1,CASSLPSSISEQFF,TGTGCCAGCAGCTTACCTTCGAGTATTAGTGAGCAGTTCTTC
TRBV6-6,-,TRBD1,TRBJ1-1,CASSYPAGGGTEAFF,TGTGCCAGCAGTTACCCGGCAGGGGGCGGCACTGAAGCTTTCTTT
TRBV3-1/TRBV3-2,once,TRBD2,TRBJ2-7,CASSQERLAASYEQYF,TGTGCCAGCAGCCAAGAGCGACTAGCTGCCTCCTACGAGCAGTACTTC
TRBV11-2,-,-,TRBJ1-1,CASSVDKSLEAFF,TGTGCCAGCAGCGTCGACAAGAGCCTTGAAGCTTTCTTT
TRBV10-1,-,TRBD1,TRBJ2-7,CASSERTGTDSYEQYF,TGCGCCAGCAGTGAGCGAACCGGGACAGACTCCTACGAGCAGTACTTC
TRBV14,once,TRBD1,TRBJ2-7,CASSQTGPSYEQYF,TGTGCCAGCAGCCAGACAGGGCCCTCCTACGAGCAGTACTTC
TRBV21-1,-,-,TRBJ2-7,CASSKDLHSYRVSYEQYF,TGTGCCAGCAGCAAGGACCTACACTCCTACAGGGTCTCCTACGAGCAGTACTTC
TRBV6-5,-,TRBD2,TRBJ2-7,CASSIGTSDSYEQYF,TGTGCCAGCAGCATCGGGACTAGCGACTCCTACGAGCAGTACTTC
TRBV28,-,TRBD1,TRBJ2-1,CASRRQGGDEQFF,TGTGCCAGCCGGCGACAGGGGGGAGATGAGCAGTTCTTC
TRBV10-3,-,-,TRBJ2-7,CATRDNYEQYF,TGTGCCACCCGGGACAACTACGAGCAGTACTTC
TRBV7-3,-,TRBD2,TRBJ2-7,CASGAGALGEQYF,TGTGCCAGCGGAGCGGGAGCACTTGGCGAGCAGTACTTC
TRBV27,-,TRBD1,TRBJ1-3,CASRKRQGTGNTIYF,TGTGCCAGCAGAAAACGACAGGGAACTGGAAACACCATATATTTT
TRBV19,-,-,TRBJ2-5,CASSIFGRGETQYF,TGTGCCAGTAGTATATTTGGCAGGGGAGAGACCCAGTACTTC
TRBV29-1,once,-,TRBJ1-2,CSVASSSNYGYTF,TGCAGCGTTGCTTCTTCTTCTAACTATGGCTACACCTTC
TRBV30,-,TRBD1,TRBJ2-2,CAWVTQGAETGELFF,TGTGCCTGGGTCACACAGGGGGCCGAAACCGGGGAGCTGTTTTTT
TRBV5-1,-,TRBD1,TRBJ1-2,CASSLGPGGTDYGYTF,TGCGCCAGCAGCTTGGGGCCAGGGGGCACGGACTATGGCTACACCTTC
TRBV11-2,-,TRBD2,TRBJ2-2,CASSTLAGVWTGELFF,TGTGCCAGCAGCACACTAGCGGGAGTCTGGACCGGGGAGCTGTTTTTT
TRBV5-6,-,TRBD2,TRBJ2-1,CASSFSLAGYEQFF,TGTGCCAGCAGCTTTAGCCTAGCGGGGTATGAGCAGTTCTTC
TRBV7-6,-,-,TRBJ2-5,CASSRWRETQYF,TGTGCCAGCAGCCGGTGGAGAGAGACCCAGTACTTC
TRBV27,-,-,TRBJ2-4,CASTMDSRSKNIQYF,TGTGCCAGCACCATGGACAGCAGGTCCAAAAACATTCAGTACTTC
TRBV4-2,-,TRBD2,TRBJ2-1,CASSRGLAGAHEQFF,TGTGCCAGCAGCCGGGGACTAGCGGGAGCGCATGAGCAGTTCTTC
TRBV20-1,-,-,TRBJ2-7,CSARDFRLQYF,TGCAGTGCTAGAGATTTTCGACTGCAGTACTTC
TRBV28,-,-,TRBJ1-2,CASSSDSPLSSYGYTF,TGTGCCAGCAGTTCTGATTCTCCTCTTTCTAGCTATGGCTACACCTTC
TRBV10-3,-,-,TRBJ2-5,CAISEGGTETQYF,TGTGCCATCAGTGAGGGAGGGACAGAGACCCAGTACTTC
TRBV6-5,-,-,TRBJ2-7,CASSSYRAYEQYF,TGTGCCAGCAGTTCTTACAGGGCCTACGAGCAGTACTTC
TRBV6-4,many,TRBD1,TRBJ2-2,CASSRFGTGANAGELFF,TGTGCCAGCAGTAGATTCGGGACAGGGGCTAACGCCGGGGAGCTGTTTTTT
TRBV6-5,-,TRBD1,TRBJ1-2,CASSPGTGTNYGYTF,TGTGCCAGCAGTCCCGGGACAGGGACCAACTATGGCTACACCTTC
TRBV27,-,-,TRBJ2-5,CASSLRGAGETQYF,TGTGCCAGCAGTTTACGGGGGGCTGGAGAGACCCAGTACTTC
TRBV10-2,-,-,TRBJ2-7,CASSESTHSYEQYF,TGCGCCAGCAGTGAGTCGACTCACTCCTACGAGCAGTACTTC
TRBV5-8,-,TRBD1,TRBJ2-1,CATRYRDRVYNEQFF,TGTGCCACCCGGTACAGGGACAGGGTGTACAATGAGCAGTTCTTC
TRBV7-6,-,TRBD2,TRBJ2-2,CASSLEMAPLAGVAGELFF,TGTGCCAGCAGCTTAGAAATGGCCCCTCTAGCGGGAGTGGCCGGGGAGCTGTTTTTT
TRBV27,once,TRBD2,TRBJ2-1,CASSPSGLAGYGGEQFF,TGTGCCAGCAGTCCCTCGGGACTAGCGGGATATGGGGGTGAGCAGTTCTTC
TRBV5-1,-,-,TRBJ1-4,CASSLALGDEKLFF,TGCGCCAGCAGCTTGGCCCTCGGGGATGAAAAACTGTTTTTT
TRBV9,-,-,TRBJ2-7,CASSLTGTSSYEQYF,TGTGCCAGCAGCCTAACCGGGACATCCTCCTACGAGCAGTACTTC
TRBV5-1,-,TRBD1,TRBJ1-2,CASSSGTGGAYGYTF,TGCGCCAGCAGCTCCGGGACAGGGGGAGCCTATGGCTACACCTTC
TRBV10-3,-,TRBD2,TRBJ2-5,CAISGRLAGGETQYF,TGTGCCATCAGTGGTCGTCTAGCGGGTGGAGAGACCCAGTACTTC
TRBV5-1,-,-,TRBJ1-1,CASSLSRVNTEAFF,TGCGCCAGCAGCTTGTCCAGGGTAAACACTGAAGCTTTCTTT
TRBV4-3,-,TRBD2,TRBJ2-2,CASSQETSGRGTGELFF,TGCGCCAGCAGCCAAGAGACAAGCGGGAGAGGCACCGGGGAGCTGTTTTTT
TRBV14,-,TRBD1,TRBJ1-4,CASSRRGTGFATNEKLFF,TGTGCCAGCAGCCGAAGAGGGACAGGCTTTGCAACTAATGAAAAACTGTTTTTT
TRBV12-5,-,-,TRBJ2-3,CASGTMMADTQYF,TGTGCTAGTGGCACTATGATGGCAGATACGCAGTATTTT
TRBV2,-,TRBD2,TRBJ2-7,CASTTSGRYYEQYF,TGTGCCAGCACGACTAGCGGGAGGTATTACGAGCAGTACTTC
TRBV19,-,-,TRBJ2-7,CASSSPLTNSYEQYF,TGTGCCAGTAGTTCCCCTTTAACTAACTCCTACGAGCAGTACTTC
TRBV18,once,-,TRBJ2-7,CASSPGPLSYEQYF,TGTGCCAGCTCACCAGGGCCCCTCTCCTACGAGCAGTACTTC
TRBV28,-,-,TRBJ2-3,CASSDSATDTQYF,TGTGCCAGCAGTGACAGTGCCACAGATACGCAGTATTTT
TRBV30,-,-,TRBJ2-5,CAWSVTGETQYF,TGTGCCTGGAGTGTAACGGGGGAGACCCAGTACTTC
TRBV10-1,-,TRBD2,TRBJ2-7,CASSTSGLGEQYF,TGCGCCAGCAGCACCTCGGGACTAGGCGAGCAGTACTTC